These 18 T cell receptor beta chains came from one sample sequenced in a study of blood T cell repertoires in COVID-19. Only in-frame clones appear in the TCRdb table, and some are missing; sequencing was by immunoSEQ multiplex PCR. The sample consists of about 160,000 clones, more than 60% of them appearing once. What was sequenced was peripheral blood. The receptor set was obtained from a man in his sixties or seventies with acute or convalescent COVID-19.

The rearrangement uses TRBV5-6 and TRBJ2-7; TRBD2 aligns across 13 bases. The trim removed 4 bases at V and 4 bases at J, leaving 2 bases unmatched. Germline CDR1 reads SGHDT; CDR2 reads YYEEEE. This CDR3 is 14 amino acids long. The CDR3 nucleotides read TGTGCCAGCAGCCGGACTAGCGGGAGATACGAGCAGTACTTC. Its translation: CASSRTSGRYEQYF.

This chain connects TRBV11-3 to TRBJ2-5; possibly TRBD1 for D (6 bases). Germline V CDR1 and CDR2: SGHNT, YENEEA. The CDR3 covers 13 residues. The V end was cut by 7 bases, the J end by 0 bases, with 9 bases between. The CDR3: CASNQGYQETQYF. Here the CDR3 DNA reads TGTGCCAGCAATCAGGGGTACCAAGAGACCCAGTACTTC.

The chain recombines TRBV6-4 with TRBJ2-2; maybe TRBD2 (6 bases). V was cut by 7 bases and J by 1 base, with 16 bases left in between. CDR1 is MRHNA, CDR2 SNTAGT, per germline. The CDR3 sequence is 16 residues long. The CDR3 nucleotides are TGTGCCAGCACCATCGACGGGACTCTGAACACCGGGGAGCTGTTTTTT. It yields the protein CASTIDGTLNTGELFF.

This chain uses TRBV7-9 with TRBJ1-1, with a tentative D call TRBD1 (5 bases). V lost 7 bases and J lost 5, with 20 bases in between. CDR1 SEHNR and CDR2 FQNEAQ come from the germline V gene (reference sequence). The CDR3 is 15 residues long. The CDR3 DNA sequence: TGTGCCAGCACCTCACGGTCAGGGCTTGATACTGAAGCTTTCTTT. Amino acids: CASTSRSGLDTEAFF. Together with reference TRBV7-9 and TRBJ1-1, the CDR3 gives the full variable domain: DTGVSQNPRHKITKRGQNVTFRCDPISEHNRLYWYRQTLGQGPEFLTYFQNEAQLEKSRLLSDRFSAERPKGSFSTLEIQRTEQGDSAMYLCASTSRSGLDTEAFFGQGTRLTVV.

V and J are TRBV2 and TRBJ2-2; D may be TRBD2 (7 bases). Trimming stripped 1 base from V and 5 bases from J, with 14 bases between. Germline loops: CDR1 SNHLY, CDR2 FYNNEI. The CDR3 is made up of 16 amino acids. CDR3: CASSEVGGGGTGELFF. CDR3 bases: TGTGCCAGCAGTGAAGTAGGGGGAGGGGGAACCGGGGAGCTGTTTTTT.

The table lists this clone with a few counts. This rearrangement joins TRBV10-3 to TRBJ1-2, with a possible D match to TRBD1 (6 bases). The germline V gene encodes CDR1 ENHRY and CDR2 SYGVKD. The CDR3 runs 15 residues. Trimming left V 4 bases short and J 8 bases short, with 20 bases between. CDR3 DNA: TGTGCCATCAGTGCAGGGGCCGCTCCTCAGGGAGGCTACACCTTC. Translated: CAISAGAAPQGGYTF.

For this clone: Other DNA sequences within the sample encode an identical CDR3. The chain uses TRBV5-1 and TRBJ1-2; maybe TRBD1 (6 bases). Trimming pared 0 bases from V and 7 bases from J, leaving 13 bases between. Per germline, CDR1 SGHRS and CDR2 YFSETQ. The CDR3 covers 14 residues. The CDR3 is CASSLAQGTIGYTF. The CDR3 DNA sequence: TGCGCCAGCAGCTTGGCCCAGGGGACGATTGGCTACACCTTC.

The CDR3 loop reads CAISKTENTEAFF. The CDR3 bases are TGTGCCATCAGTAAGACAGAGAACACTGAAGCTTTCTTT. The chain couples TRBV10-3 to TRBJ1-1; D possibly corresponds to TRBD1 (5 bases). The CDR3 consists of 13 residues. Germline loops: CDR1 ENHRY, CDR2 SYGVKD. Trimming removed 5 bases at V and 1 base at J, with 8 bases between.

The V and J genes are TRBV6-5 and TRBJ1-3; no definite D call. Germline V gene sequence: CDR1 MNHEY, CDR2 SVGAGI. This CDR3 is 14 amino acids long. V was cut by 0 bases and J by 0 bases, with 3 bases left in between. The CDR3 region has the DNA TGTGCCAGCAGTTACTCCTACTCTGGAAACACCATATATTTT. It encodes CASSYSYSGNTIYF.

This clone was detected once. V usage is TRBV7-1 and J usage is TRBJ2-6; 8 nucleotides agree with TRBD1. TRBV7-1 is annotated as an ORF whose role is uncertain. The CDR3 covers 24 residues. V dropped 2 bases and J dropped 4; count of bases not matched to a gene: 28. This chain's CDR3 is CASSSPEWAPGQDMIPPGANVLTF. CDR3 nucleotides: TGTGCCAGCAGCTCACCCGAGTGGGCGCCGGGACAGGATATGATCCCCCCCGGGGCCAACGTCCTGACTTTC.

This clone appeared once. This chain joins TRBV21-1 and TRBJ2-7; the table assigns TRBD2, which was not confirmed against the DNA. TRBV21-1 is a listed pseudogene. The CDR3 spans 15 residues. The CDR3, as DNA: TGTGCCAGCAGCAAACGGAGCGGGAGGCGCTACGAGCAGTACTTC. Translating it yields CASSKRSGRRYEQYF.

This chain links TRBV29-1 with TRBJ2-1, with 10 bases aligning to TRBD2. Germline lookup yields CDR1 SQVTM and CDR2 ANQGSEA. The J segment lost 9 bases and the V segment lost 6 bases, leaving 8 bases of the junction unmatched. This CDR3 has 13 amino acids. The CDR3 DNA reads TGCAGCGTCACAGCGGGAGGGCCCGTTGAGCAGTTCTTC. Its translation: CSVTAGGPVEQFF.

The chain recombines TRBV6-5 with TRBJ2-4; D possibly corresponds to TRBD2 (7 bases). The CDR3 has 15 amino acids. The V gene's germline CDR1 is MNHEY and CDR2 SVGAGI. Trimming cost V 4 bases and J 6 bases, with 16 bases left between them. The CDR3 loop reads CASSLGGRSLNIQYF. CDR3 in DNA: TGTGCCAGCAGTTTGGGGGGGCGATCCCTAAACATTCAGTACTTC.

This sequence joins TRBV19 and TRBJ1-1; D is undetermined. In germline, CDR1 is LNHDA, CDR2 SQIVND (reference sequence). V was pared by 0 bases and J by 0 bases, with 17 bases between. This CDR3 contains 18 residues. The CDR3 DNA reads as TGTGCCAGTAGTATAGATCCCCCCCTGACTCTGATGAACACTGAAGCTTTCTTT. The encoded protein is CASSIDPPLTLMNTEAFF.

The J gene is TRBJ1-3, the V gene TRBV7-9; D is unclear. Germline V CDR1 and CDR2: SEHNR, FQNEAQ (reference sequence). The CDR3 runs to 14 residues. Trimming pared 5 bases from V and 0 bases from J, leaving 8 bases between. Here the CDR3 reads CASSLLDSGNTIYF. The CDR3 DNA is TGTGCCAGCAGCCTACTAGACTCTGGAAACACCATATATTTT. Using reference TRBV7-9 and TRBJ1-3 for the parts outside the CDR3, the full variable domain is DTGVSQNPRHKITKRGQNVTFRCDPISEHNRLYWYRQTLGQGPEFLTYFQNEAQLEKSRLLSDRFSAERPKGSFSTLEIQRTEQGDSAMYLCASSLLDSGNTIYFGEGSWLTVV.

The chain's CDR3 is CASSWTGTSNTEAFF. The DNA of the CDR3 is TGTGCCAGCAGTTGGACCGGGACATCGAACACTGAAGCTTTCTTT. The chain couples TRBV6-5 to TRBJ1-1; weak D call: TRBD1 (6 bases). The CDR3 has 15 residues. Trimming cost V 4 bases and J 1 base, with 13 bases left between them. Germline V gene sequence: CDR1 MNHEY, CDR2 SVGAGI.

The chain employs TRBV5-6 and TRBJ1-2; D is possibly TRBD1 (6 bases). Germline values: CDR1 SGHDT, CDR2 YYEEEE. V lost 5 bases, J lost 7 bases, and 18 bases lay in between. CDR3 length: 14 residues. Here the CDR3 DNA reads TGTGCCAGCAGTCGTCGCCGGGGGGCGAGTGGCTACACCTTC. Its protein is CASSRRRGASGYTF.

The chain recombines TRBV3-1 (or the pseudogene TRBV3-2) with TRBJ2-7; 13 bases align to TRBD2. Germline V CDR1 and CDR2: LGHDT, YNNKEL (reference sequence). J gave up 7 bases and V 3 bases, and 6 bases lay outside the gene matches. This CDR3 is built from 15 residues. CDR3 amino acids: CASSQGGLAGREQYF. CDR3 nucleotide sequence: TGTGCCAGCAGCCAGGGGGGACTAGCGGGAAGGGAGCAGTACTTC.